Sequencing of this T cell receptor (beta chain) was carried out in a study of shared clonotypes between healthy human individuals. Study-wide results and limits: Non-shared clonotypes were found to have lower generation probabilities than the clonotypes that were shared by all four of the sorted-subset donors.

V shed 3 bases and J 2 bases; nucleotides not matched to a gene: 6. In germline, CDR1 is SGHRS, CDR2 YFSETQ. This CDR3 region has 15 residues. Clones were sequenced by immunoSEQ multiplex PCR, and TCRdb holds only the in-frame ones, with some missing. The sample carries some 2,100,000 clones, almost 96% recorded once. This clone appeared once. The antigen remains unidentified. This TCR derives from a man younger than 35 in good health. Sequences were obtained from naive CD4+ T cells sorted from blood. Subset of the sample: CD45RA+ positively selected. This rearrangement joins TRBV5-1 to TRBJ2-5; TRBD2 matches at 8 bases. The chain's CDR3 is CASSSQTSAQETQYF. DNA of the CDR3: TGCGCCAGCAGCTCCCAGACTAGCGCACAAGAGACCCAGTACTTC.